This T cell receptor (beta chain) originates from a study of T-cell reconstitution after alpha-beta-depleted transplantation in children. Preparation of the TCRbeta library was carried out with unique molecular identifiers. TCRdb itself ran the PCR reads through MiXCR, one entry per CDR3 protein. The repertoire holds some 80,000 distinct CDR3 sequences, 15% to 20% seen once, with about 47% in the top ten. This CDR3 comprises 14 residues. V lost 5 bases and J 6 bases, leaving 14 bases between the germline ends. Looked up from germline, CDR1 is SGHNT and CDR2 is YENEEA. The receptor's source is a male patient aged 2-15 years who had a stem cell transplant for acute lymphoblastic leukemia, so the T cells may come from the graft donor. This specimen was PBMCs, mostly from graft donor cells, taken 360 days after TCRalphabeta/CD19-depleted stem cell transplant. V usage is TRBV11-3 and J usage is TRBJ2-1, with D possibly TRBD1 on 6 matching bases. The CDR3 coding sequence is TGTGCCAGCAGCCCCCTCGACAGGTCCAATGAGCAGTTCTTC. Its translation: CASSPLDRSNEQFF.